The 22 T cell receptor beta chains presented below share a single source sample, sequenced in a study of blood T cell repertoires in COVID-19 (dated by TCRdb to 2018 to 2021). The library was prepared using the immunoSEQ multiplex PCR assay. TCRdb's version of the immuneACCESS table is confined to in-frame rearrangements and falls short of the full clone set. An unresolved V gene accounts for under half of the shortfall where checked; the remainder is of unknown origin. The sample profile shows about 380,000 clones; roughly 85% of them were found once. In total, the top ten clones hold roughly 3.4% of the sample. Specimen: peripheral blood. Receptors originate from a woman between 18 and 29 years old with acute or convalescent COVID-19.

J is TRBJ1-1 and V is TRBV2; 8 bases fit TRBD1. J gave up 4 bases and V 6 bases, and 4 bases lay outside the gene matches. Germline V gene data show CDR1 as SNHLY and CDR2 as FYNNEI. The CDR3 sequence is 13 residues long. The CDR3 bases are TGTGCCAGCAGCAGACAGGGGCTCACTGAAGCTTTCTTT. Translating gives CASSRQGLTEAFF.

CDR3 nucleotides: TGTGCCAGCAGGACCGGGACAGAGAACACTGAAGCTTTCTTT. Translation gives CASRTGTENTEAFF. The gene calls are TRBV6-5 and TRBJ1-1; 7 bases match TRBD1. This CDR3 region has 14 residues. Per the germline V gene, CDR1 is MNHEY and CDR2 is SVGAGI. The V and J ends lost 6 bases and 1 base, in that order; junction bases with no gene match: 5.

The chain joins TRBV28 to TRBJ2-7; D ambiguous. The germline V and J ends were trimmed by 2 bases and 5 bases, with 10 bases remaining between them. The germline CDR1 and CDR2 sequences are MDHEN and SYDVKM. The CDR3 sequence is 13 residues long. In DNA form, the CDR3 reads TGTGCCAGCAGTTTAGTCAAAATCCACGAGCAGTACTTC. Protein: CASSLVKIHEQYF.

This rearrangement joins TRBV9 to TRBJ2-6; maybe TRBD1 (5 bases). The germline V and J ends were trimmed by 4 bases and 0 bases, with 17 bases remaining between them. This CDR3 region has 18 residues. Germline V CDR1 and CDR2: SGDLS, YYNGEE. The CDR3 reads CASSIRVLKDSGANVLTF. The CDR3 DNA reads as TGTGCCAGCAGCATCAGGGTACTTAAGGACTCTGGGGCCAACGTCCTGACTTTC.

The chain has TRBV9 and TRBJ2-4, with D unclear. Trimming pared 3 bases from V and 12 bases from J, leaving 16 bases between. Germline V lookup: CDR1 SGDLS, CDR2 YYNGEE. This CDR3 region has 13 residues. The CDR3 nucleotides read TGTGCCAGCAGCGGTAGTGCGAGTGATAGTCAGTACTTC. Protein: CASSGSASDSQYF.

Here the CDR3 DNA reads TGTGCCAGCAGCGTAGGGCCAAGCGGTTATGGCTACACCTTC. Translating gives CASSVGPSGYGYTF. This chain joins TRBV9 and TRBJ1-2; D uncertain. The V and J ends lost 0 bases and 5 bases respectively, with 11 bases between them. Germline V gene data show CDR1 as SGDLS and CDR2 as YYNGEE. This CDR3 region has 14 residues.

The chain carries TRBV2 and TRBJ1-1, with 7 positions matching TRBD1. CDR3 length: 13 residues. Germline values: CDR1 SNHLY, CDR2 FYNNEI. Trimming took 6 bases from V and 3 from J; bases not matched to a gene: 4. The CDR3 spells CASSWTGDTEAFF. In DNA, the CDR3 is TGTGCCAGCAGCTGGACAGGCGACACTGAAGCTTTCTTT.

The genes are TRBV9 and TRBJ2-7; D gene unclear. CDR1 is SGDLS and CDR2 is YYNGEE in the germline V gene. Trimming pared 0 bases from V and 2 bases from J, leaving 9 bases between. The CDR3 contains 14 residues. CDR3 residues: CASSVDPSTYEQYF. CDR3 sequence (DNA): TGTGCCAGCAGCGTAGATCCCTCTACCTACGAGCAGTACTTC.

The V gene is TRBV24-1, the J gene TRBJ1-5; D gene ambiguous. The V end was cut by 6 bases, the J end by 7 bases, with 9 bases between. The CDR3 is 12 residues long. Germline V lookup: CDR1 KGHDR, CDR2 SFDVKD. CDR3 sequence: CATSSPGQPQHF. The CDR3 DNA reads TGTGCCACCAGTTCACCGGGGCAGCCCCAGCATTTT.

The V and J genes are TRBV5-8 and TRBJ2-5, with a possible D match to TRBD2 (5 bases). There are 16 residues in the CDR3. In germline, CDR1 is SGHTS, CDR2 YDEGEE. V lost 0 bases, J lost 1 base, and 13 bases lay in between. The CDR3 nucleotides read TGTGCCAGCAGCTTGGCGAATCGAGGGTTCCAAGAGACCCAGTACTTC. It translates to CASSLANRGFQETQYF.

The chain recombines TRBV18 with TRBJ2-1; 10 bases are shared with TRBD2. CDR3 size: 14 residues. Germline V gives CDR1 KGHSH, CDR2 LQKENI. V was clipped by 5 bases and J by 10 bases; unmatched bases: 8. The CDR3 is CASSGLAGVSEQFF. The CDR3 nucleotides read TGTGCCAGCTCAGGTCTAGCGGGAGTTTCGGAGCAGTTCTTC.

The chain's CDR3 is CSVNLAGRPYNEQFF. CDR3 DNA: TGCAGCGTTAATCTAGCGGGGAGACCCTACAATGAGCAGTTCTTC. The chain is built from TRBV29-1 and TRBJ2-1, with 9 positions matching TRBD2. The length of the CDR3 is 15 residues. After removal of 5 bases from V and 2 bases from J, the junction contained 7 bases not matched to a gene. Germline V gene sequence: CDR1 SQVTM, CDR2 ANQGSEA.

The gene calls are TRBV28 and TRBJ2-3; TRBD2 aligns across 11 bases. Trimming removed 10 bases from V and 4 bases from J; junction bases left unmatched: 10. Per germline, CDR1 MDHEN and CDR2 SYDVKM. The CDR3 is made up of 15 amino acids. The CDR3 reads CATTHPGLAADTQYF. The CDR3 bases are TGTGCCACCACCCATCCGGGACTAGCGGCAGATACGCAGTATTTT.

The rearrangement uses TRBV6-1 and TRBJ2-1; D unresolved. CDR3 length equals 13 residues. The V gene's germline CDR1 is MNHNS and CDR2 SASEGT. V shed 2 bases and J shed 8 bases, with 10 bases lying between them. CDR3 DNA sequence: TGTGCCAGCAGTGAACAGATCTTGCATGAGCAGTTCTTC. As protein: CASSEQILHEQFF.

The chain's CDR3 is CASRRRGNTEAFF. The CDR3 DNA sequence: TGTGCCAGTCGCAGAAGAGGGAACACTGAAGCTTTCTTT. This chain links TRBV19 with TRBJ1-1, with D unresolved. Germline CDR1 and CDR2: LNHDA and SQIVND (reference sequence). V dropped 8 bases and J dropped 1 base, with 11 bases sitting between them. CDR3 size: 13 residues.

This rearrangement joins TRBV7-2 to TRBJ2-3, with D possibly matching TRBD2 (6 bases). The CDR3 contains 15 residues. V was shortened by 2 bases and J by 5 bases, with 14 bases between the two germline ends. Germline V gene lookup returns CDR1 SGHTA and CDR2 FQGNSA. CDR3 DNA sequence: TGTGCCAGCAGCTTAACGGGACTTCAGGGAGATACGCAGTATTTT. It is translated as CASSLTGLQGDTQYF. The full variable domain, in which reference TRBV7-2 and TRBJ2-3 provide the parts outside the CDR3, is GAGVSQSPSNKVTEKGKDVELRCDPISGHTALYWYRQSLGQGLEFLIYFQGNSAPDKSGLPSDRFSAERTGGSVSTLTIQRTQQEDSAVYLCASSLTGLQGDTQYFGPGTRLTVL.

The chain employs TRBV5-4 and TRBJ2-1; D perhaps matches TRBD1 (5 bases). The length of the CDR3 is 16 residues. V lost 0 bases to trimming and J lost 3 bases, with 13 bases between them. In germline, CDR1 is SGHNT, CDR2 YYREEE (reference sequence). In nucleotides, the CDR3 is TGTGCCAGCAGCTTGGACACGCTGGGGCTCTACAATGAGCAGTTCTTC. Protein product: CASSLDTLGLYNEQFF.

This clone was counted once. The chain joins TRBV5-1 to TRBJ1-5, with D perhaps TRBD1 (5 bases). The CDR3 length is 14 residues. Germline values: CDR1 SGHRS, CDR2 YFSETQ. The V end was cut by 4 bases, the J end by 0 bases, with 8 bases between. The CDR3 coding sequence is TGCGCCAGCAGCGCAGACAGTAGCAATCAGCCCCAGCATTTT. It yields the protein CASSADSSNQPQHF.

V and J are TRBV5-8 and TRBJ1-3, with unresolved D. The CDR3 runs to 16 residues. The ends were cut back, 6 bases at V and 1 base at J, with 17 bases in the middle. Germline values: CDR1 SGHTS, CDR2 YDEGEE. The chain's CDR3 is CASTPVAPSSGNTIYF. DNA of the CDR3: TGTGCCAGCACCCCCGTGGCCCCCTCTTCTGGAAACACCATATATTTT.

This chain connects TRBV5-6 to TRBJ1-4; D ambiguous. There are 14 residues in the CDR3. CDR1 is SGHDT, CDR2 YYEEEE, per germline. V was clipped by 4 bases and J by 4 bases, with 11 bases between them. The CDR3 nucleotides read TGTGCCAGCAGCCGTCAGGCGGGTAATGAAAAACTGTTTTTT. Protein product: CASSRQAGNEKLFF. Drawing the rest from reference TRBV5-6 and TRBJ1-4, the complete variable domain is DAGVTQSPTHLIKTRGQQVTLRCSPKSGHDTVSWYQQALGQGPQFIFQYYEEEERQRGNFPDRFSGHQFPNYSSELNVNALLLGDSALYLCASSRQAGNEKLFFGSGTQLSVL.

This chain connects TRBV10-2 to TRBJ2-5; TRBD1 is a possible D gene (6 bases). CDR3 length: 11 amino acids. The V and J ends lost 7 bases and 4 bases respectively, with 7 bases between them. Germline V CDR1 and CDR2: WSHSY, SAAADI. DNA of the CDR3: TGCGCCAGCAAAGGGGGAGAGACCCAGTACTTC. This sequence encodes CASKGGETQYF.

This rearrangement joins TRBV2 to TRBJ2-1; D is possibly TRBD2 (5 bases). Germline-derived CDR1 and CDR2 are SNHLY and FYNNEI. The germline V and J ends were trimmed by 7 bases and 9 bases, with 25 bases remaining between them. This CDR3 contains 16 residues. The CDR3 is CASIPRRASGYSEQFF. The CDR3 DNA is TGTGCCAGCATCCCCCGACGTGCTTCGGGGTATAGTGAGCAGTTCTTC.